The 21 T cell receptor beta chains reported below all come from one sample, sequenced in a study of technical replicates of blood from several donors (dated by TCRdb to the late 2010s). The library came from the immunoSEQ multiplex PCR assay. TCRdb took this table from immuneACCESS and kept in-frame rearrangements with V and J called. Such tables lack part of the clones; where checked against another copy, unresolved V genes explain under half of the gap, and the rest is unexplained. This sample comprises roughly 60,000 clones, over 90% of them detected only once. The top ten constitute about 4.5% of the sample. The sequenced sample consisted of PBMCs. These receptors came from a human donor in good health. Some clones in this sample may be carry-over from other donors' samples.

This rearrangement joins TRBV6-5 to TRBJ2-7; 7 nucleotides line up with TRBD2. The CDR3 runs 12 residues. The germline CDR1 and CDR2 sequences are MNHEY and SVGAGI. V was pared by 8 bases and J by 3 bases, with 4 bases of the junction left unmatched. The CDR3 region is CASGLVRYEQYF. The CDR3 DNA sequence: TGTGCCAGCGGACTAGTCCGCTACGAGCAGTACTTC.

CDR3: CASSIARETQYF. The DNA of the CDR3 is TGTGCCAGCAGCATCGCTCGGGAGACCCAGTACTTC. The chain links TRBV7-2 to TRBJ2-5; D is unclear. Trimming took off 5 bases at V and 5 bases at J, with 9 bases between the two ends. CDR1 is SGHTA, CDR2 FQGNSA, per germline. The length of the CDR3 is 12 residues.

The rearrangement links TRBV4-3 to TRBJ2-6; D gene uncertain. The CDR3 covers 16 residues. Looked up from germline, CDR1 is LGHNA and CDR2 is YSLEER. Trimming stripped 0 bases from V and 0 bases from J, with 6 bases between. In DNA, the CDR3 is TGCGCCAGCAGCCAAGATCTCAGCTCTGGGGCCAACGTCCTGACTTTC. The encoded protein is CASSQDLSSGANVLTF.

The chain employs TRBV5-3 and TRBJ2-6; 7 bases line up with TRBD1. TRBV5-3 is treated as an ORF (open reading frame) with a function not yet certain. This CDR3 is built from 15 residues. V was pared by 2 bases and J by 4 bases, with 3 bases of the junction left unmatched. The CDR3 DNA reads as TGTGCCAGAAGCTTACAGGGGAGAGGGGCCAACGTCCTGACTTTC. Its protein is CARSLQGRGANVLTF.

CDR3 coding DNA: TGCGCCAGCAGCCAAGTTAGCGGGAGCTTGAATGAGCAGTTCTTC. This sequence encodes CASSQVSGSLNEQFF. The chain links TRBV4-3 to TRBJ2-1; 9 bases map to TRBD2. The CDR3 totals 15 residues. Germline loops: CDR1 LGHNA, CDR2 YSLEER. V lost 1 base, J lost 7 bases, and 5 bases stayed unmatched.

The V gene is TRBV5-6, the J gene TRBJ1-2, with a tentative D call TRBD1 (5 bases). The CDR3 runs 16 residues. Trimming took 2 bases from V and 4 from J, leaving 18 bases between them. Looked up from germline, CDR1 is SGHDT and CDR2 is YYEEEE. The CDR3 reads CASSFDRDLSGYGYTF. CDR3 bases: TGTGCCAGCAGCTTTGACCGGGACTTATCCGGCTATGGCTACACCTTC.

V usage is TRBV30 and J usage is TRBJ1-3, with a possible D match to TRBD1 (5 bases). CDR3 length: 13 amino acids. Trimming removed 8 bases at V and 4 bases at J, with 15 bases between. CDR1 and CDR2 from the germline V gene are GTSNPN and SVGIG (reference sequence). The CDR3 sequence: CASQGGAGNTIYF. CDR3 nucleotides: TGTGCCAGTCAGGGTGGAGCAGGAAACACCATATATTTT.

The CDR3 DNA is TGTGCCAGCACAAACACCGGGGATCGGTACTTC. Translated, it gives CASTNTGDRYF. This chain uses TRBV6-6 with TRBJ2-7, with D possibly matching TRBD2 (5 bases). The CDR3 runs 11 residues. Germline V gene sequence: CDR1 MNHNY, CDR2 SVGAGI (reference sequence). The V and J ends lost 7 bases and 12 bases respectively, with 16 bases between them.

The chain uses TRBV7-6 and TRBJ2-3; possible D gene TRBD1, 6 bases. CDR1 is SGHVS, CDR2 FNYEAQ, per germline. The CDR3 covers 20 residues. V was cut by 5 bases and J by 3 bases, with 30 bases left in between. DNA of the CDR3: TGTGCCAGCAGCACGGACCCACAGGGTCGGGACCCTAGGGGGACAGATACGCAGTATTTT. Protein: CASSTDPQGRDPRGTDTQYF.

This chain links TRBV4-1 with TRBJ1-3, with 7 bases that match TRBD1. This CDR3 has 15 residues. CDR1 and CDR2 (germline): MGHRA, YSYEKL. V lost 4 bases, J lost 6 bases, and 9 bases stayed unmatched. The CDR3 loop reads CASSPDRDRTNTIYF. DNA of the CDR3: TGCGCCAGCAGCCCCGACAGGGATCGGACAAACACCATATATTTT.

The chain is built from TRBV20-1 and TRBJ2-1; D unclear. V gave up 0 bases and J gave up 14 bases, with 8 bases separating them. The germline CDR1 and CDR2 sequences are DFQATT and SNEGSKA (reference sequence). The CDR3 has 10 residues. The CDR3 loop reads CSARDSTEFF. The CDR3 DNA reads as TGCAGTGCTAGAGACTCTACAGAGTTCTTC.

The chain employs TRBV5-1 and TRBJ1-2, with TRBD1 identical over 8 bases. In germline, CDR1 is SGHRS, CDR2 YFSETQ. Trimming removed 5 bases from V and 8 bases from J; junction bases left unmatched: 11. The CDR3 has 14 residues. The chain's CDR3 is CASSSRSTGEGYTF. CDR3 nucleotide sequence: TGCGCCAGCAGTTCTAGATCGACAGGGGAAGGCTACACCTTC.

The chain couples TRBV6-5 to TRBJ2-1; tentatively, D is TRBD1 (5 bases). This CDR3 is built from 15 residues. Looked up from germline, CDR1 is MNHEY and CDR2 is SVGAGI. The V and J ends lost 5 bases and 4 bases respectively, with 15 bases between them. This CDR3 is CASSRLQQVYNEQFF. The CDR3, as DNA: TGTGCCAGCAGTCGGCTTCAACAGGTTTACAATGAGCAGTTCTTC.

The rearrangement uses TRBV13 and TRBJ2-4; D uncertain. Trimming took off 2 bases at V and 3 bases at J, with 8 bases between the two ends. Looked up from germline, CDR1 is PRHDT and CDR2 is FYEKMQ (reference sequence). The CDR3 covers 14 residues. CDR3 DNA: TGTGCCAGCAGCTTATCGGGTGACAAAAACATTCAGTACTTC. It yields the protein CASSLSGDKNIQYF.

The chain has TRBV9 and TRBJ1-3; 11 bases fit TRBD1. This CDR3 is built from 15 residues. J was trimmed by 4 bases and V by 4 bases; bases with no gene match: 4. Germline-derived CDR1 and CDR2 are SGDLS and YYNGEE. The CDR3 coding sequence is TGTGCCAGCAGCCGGACAGGGGGCAAGGGAAACACCATATATTTT. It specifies CASSRTGGKGNTIYF.

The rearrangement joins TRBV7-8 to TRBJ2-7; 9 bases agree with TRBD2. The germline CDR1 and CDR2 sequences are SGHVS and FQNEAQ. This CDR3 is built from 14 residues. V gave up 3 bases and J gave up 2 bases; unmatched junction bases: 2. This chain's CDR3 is CASSLTSGAYEQYF. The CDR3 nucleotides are TGTGCCAGCAGCTTGACTAGCGGAGCCTACGAGCAGTACTTC. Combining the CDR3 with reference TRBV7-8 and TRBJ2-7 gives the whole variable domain GAGVSQSPRYKVAKRGQDVALRCDPISGHVSLFWYQQALGQGPEFLTYFQNEAQLDKSGLPSDRFFAERPEGSVSTLKIQRTQQEDSAVYLCASSLTSGAYEQYFGPGTRLTVT.

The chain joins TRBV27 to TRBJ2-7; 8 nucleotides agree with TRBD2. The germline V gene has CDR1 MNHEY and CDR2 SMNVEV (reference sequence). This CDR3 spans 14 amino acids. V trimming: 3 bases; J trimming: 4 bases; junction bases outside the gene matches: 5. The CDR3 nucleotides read TGTGCCAGCAGTTTGAAGCTAGCGGGTTACGAGCAGTACTTC. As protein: CASSLKLAGYEQYF.

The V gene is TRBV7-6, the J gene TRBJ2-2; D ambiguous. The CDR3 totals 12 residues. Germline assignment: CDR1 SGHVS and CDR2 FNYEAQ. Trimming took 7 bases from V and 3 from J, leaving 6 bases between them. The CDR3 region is CASKEHTGELFF. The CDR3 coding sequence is TGTGCCAGCAAAGAGCACACCGGGGAGCTGTTTTTT.

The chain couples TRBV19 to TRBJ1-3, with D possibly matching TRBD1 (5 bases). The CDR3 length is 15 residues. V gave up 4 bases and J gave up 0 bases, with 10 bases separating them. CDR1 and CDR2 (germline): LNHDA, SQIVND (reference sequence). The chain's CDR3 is CASSSGASSGNTIYF. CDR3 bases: TGTGCCAGTAGTAGCGGGGCTTCCTCTGGAAACACCATATATTTT.

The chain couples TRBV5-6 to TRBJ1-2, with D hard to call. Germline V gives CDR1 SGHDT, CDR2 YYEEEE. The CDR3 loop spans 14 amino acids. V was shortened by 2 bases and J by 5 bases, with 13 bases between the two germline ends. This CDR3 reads CASSLGGIGYGYTF. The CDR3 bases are TGTGCCAGCAGCTTAGGCGGGATAGGATATGGCTACACCTTC.

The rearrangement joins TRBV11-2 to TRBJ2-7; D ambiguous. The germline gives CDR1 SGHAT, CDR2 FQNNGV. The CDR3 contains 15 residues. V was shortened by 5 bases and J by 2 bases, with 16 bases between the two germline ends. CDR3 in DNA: TGTGCCAGCAGCCCATGGCCCCGCTTAACCTACGAGCAGTACTTC. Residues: CASSPWPRLTYEQYF.